These 6 T cell receptor beta chains were all obtained from the same sample, sequenced in a study of blood T cell repertoires in COVID-19. TCRdb keeps only in-frame clones here, not all; method: immunoSEQ multiplex PCR. The top ten clones hold about 8.4% of a sample with around 150,000 clones, 81% of them seen once. The specimen was peripheral blood. The receptors stem from a woman in her sixties or seventies with active or convalescent COVID-19.

The CDR3 DNA follows: TGTGCCAGCAGCCCCCTTTTGAACACTGAAGCTTTCTTT. Translated: CASSPLLNTEAFF. The chain is built from TRBV4-2 and TRBJ1-1; D remains unclear. The CDR3 loop spans 13 amino acids. Trimming took off 4 bases at V and 0 bases at J, with 6 bases between the two ends. Germline values: CDR1 LGHNA, CDR2 YNFKEQ.

The CDR3 DNA is TGTGCCAGCAGTACCGACAGCGTTGCTCGCACTGAAGCTTTCTTT. Translation: CASSTDSVARTEAFF. This rearrangement joins TRBV6-5 to TRBJ1-1; tentative D call: TRBD1 (5 bases). The CDR3 contains 15 residues. Germline V gene lookup returns CDR1 MNHEY and CDR2 SVGAGI. V was shortened by 5 bases and J by 4 bases, with 17 bases between the two germline ends.

The rearrangement links TRBV28 to TRBJ2-7, with TRBD2 identical over 7 bases. Germline CDR1 is MDHEN and CDR2 is SYDVKM. V lost 5 bases to trimming and J lost 6 bases; unmatched junction nucleotides: 22. This CDR3 has 18 residues. This CDR3 is CASSPPSLGGRGRSEQYF. CDR3 DNA sequence: TGTGCCAGCAGTCCTCCCTCGTTGGGCGGGAGAGGAAGGAGCGAGCAGTACTTC.

The chain joins TRBV6-5 to TRBJ2-3; 10 bases map to TRBD1. The CDR3 sequence is 15 residues long. Unmatched junction bases numbered 5, after V lost 7 bases and J lost 1 base. Germline V CDR1 and CDR2: MNHEY, SVGAGI. The DNA for the CDR3 is TGTGCCAGCAATTCAGGGACAGGGGGCACAGATACGCAGTATTTT. Its translation is CASNSGTGGTDTQYF.

The chain carries TRBV7-9 and TRBJ2-3; 9 nucleotides match TRBD1. The germline V gene has CDR1 SEHNR and CDR2 FQNEAQ (reference sequence). The CDR3 extends over 16 amino acids. V was clipped by 6 bases and J by 4 bases; unmatched bases: 11. This CDR3 reads CASRPEQGAEADTQYF. The DNA of the CDR3 is TGTGCCAGCAGGCCGGAACAGGGGGCTGAAGCAGATACGCAGTATTTT.

This clone showed up just a few times. The CDR3 region has the DNA TGTGCCAGCAGCCGTACCAGGGCCCTTAATGAAAAACTGTTTTTT. It translates to CASSRTRALNEKLFF. J is TRBJ1-4 and V is TRBV28; maybe TRBD1 (5 bases). Trimming took off 6 bases at V and 4 bases at J, with 15 bases between the two ends. There are 15 residues in the CDR3. Germline V CDR1 and CDR2: MDHEN, SYDVKM.